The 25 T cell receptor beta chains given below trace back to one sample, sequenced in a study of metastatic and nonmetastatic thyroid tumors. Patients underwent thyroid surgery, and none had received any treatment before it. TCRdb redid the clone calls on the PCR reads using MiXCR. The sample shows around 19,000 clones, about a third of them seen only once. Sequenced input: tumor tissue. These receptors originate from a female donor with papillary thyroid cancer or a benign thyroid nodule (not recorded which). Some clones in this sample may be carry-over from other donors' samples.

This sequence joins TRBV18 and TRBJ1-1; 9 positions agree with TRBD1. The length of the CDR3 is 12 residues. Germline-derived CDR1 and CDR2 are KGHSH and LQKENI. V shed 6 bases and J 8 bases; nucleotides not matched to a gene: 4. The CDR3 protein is CASSSDRGEAFF. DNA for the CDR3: TGTGCCAGCTCGTCTGACAGGGGGGAAGCTTTCTTT.

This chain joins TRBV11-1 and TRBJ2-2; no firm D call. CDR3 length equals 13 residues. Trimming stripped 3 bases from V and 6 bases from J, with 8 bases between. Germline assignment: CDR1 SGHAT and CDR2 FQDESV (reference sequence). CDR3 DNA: TGTGCCAGCAGCTTCGGTCGTGCCGGGGAGCTGTTTTTT. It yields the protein CASSFGRAGELFF.

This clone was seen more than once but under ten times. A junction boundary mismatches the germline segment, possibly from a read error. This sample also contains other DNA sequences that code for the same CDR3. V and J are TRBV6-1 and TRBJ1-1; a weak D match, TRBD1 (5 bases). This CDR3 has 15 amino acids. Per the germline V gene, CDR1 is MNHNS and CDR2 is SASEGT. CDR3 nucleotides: TGTGCAAGCAGTGAAGACCCAGGGACCCTTCCTGAAGCCTTCTTT. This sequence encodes CASSEDPGTLPEAFF.

CDR3 DNA sequence: TGTGCCAGCAGCTCACGAGGGACAGACCAAGAGACCCAGTACTTC. Amino acids: CASSSRGTDQETQYF. The chain is built from TRBV5-5 and TRBJ2-5; 7 bases line up with TRBD1. Germline CDR1 SGHKS, CDR2 YYEKEE (reference sequence). V lost 3 bases, J lost 0 bases, and 5 bases stayed unmatched. CDR3 length equals 15 residues.

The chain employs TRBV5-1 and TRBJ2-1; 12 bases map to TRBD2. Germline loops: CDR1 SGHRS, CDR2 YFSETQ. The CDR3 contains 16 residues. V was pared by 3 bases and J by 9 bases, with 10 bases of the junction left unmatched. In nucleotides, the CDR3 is TGCGCCAGCAGCTACCTAGCGGGAGGGCCTAGGGGTGAGCAGTTCTTC. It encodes CASSYLAGGPRGEQFF.

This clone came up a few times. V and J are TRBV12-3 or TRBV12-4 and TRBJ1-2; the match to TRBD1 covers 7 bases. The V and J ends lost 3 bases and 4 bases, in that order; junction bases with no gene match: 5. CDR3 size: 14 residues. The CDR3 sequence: CASSFVGGRYGYTF. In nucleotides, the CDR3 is TGTGCCAGCAGTTTCGTAGGGGGCCGCTATGGCTACACCTTC.

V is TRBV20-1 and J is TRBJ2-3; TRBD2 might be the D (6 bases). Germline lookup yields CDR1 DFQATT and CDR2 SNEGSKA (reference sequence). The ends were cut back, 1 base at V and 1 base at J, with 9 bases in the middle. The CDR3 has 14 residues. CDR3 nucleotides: TGCAGTGCTAGAGCGGTAGCGGGCACAGATACGCAGTATTTT. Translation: CSARAVAGTDTQYF.

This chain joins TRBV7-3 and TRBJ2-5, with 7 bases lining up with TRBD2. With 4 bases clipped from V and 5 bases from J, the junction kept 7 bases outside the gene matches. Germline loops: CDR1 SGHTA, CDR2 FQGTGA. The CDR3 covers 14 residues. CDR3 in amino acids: CASSSGGRGETQYF. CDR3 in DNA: TGTGCCAGCAGCTCGGGGGGTCGAGGGGAGACCCAGTACTTC.

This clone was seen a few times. CDR3: CASSGQGYGYTF. The DNA of the CDR3 is TGTGCCAGCAGTGGACAGGGCTATGGCTACACCTTC. The chain employs TRBV6-2 or TRBV6-3 and TRBJ1-2, with TRBD1 matching 8 bases. The CDR3 is 12 amino acids. Trimming took 5 bases from V and 4 from J; bases not matched to a gene: 0. From germline, CDR1 is MNHEY and CDR2 SVGEGT.

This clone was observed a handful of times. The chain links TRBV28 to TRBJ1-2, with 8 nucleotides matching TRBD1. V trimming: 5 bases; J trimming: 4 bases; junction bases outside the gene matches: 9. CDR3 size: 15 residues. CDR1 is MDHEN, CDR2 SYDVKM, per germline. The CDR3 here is CASSKDAGGGYGYTF. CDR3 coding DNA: TGTGCCAGCAGTAAAGATGCAGGGGGCGGCTATGGCTACACCTTC.

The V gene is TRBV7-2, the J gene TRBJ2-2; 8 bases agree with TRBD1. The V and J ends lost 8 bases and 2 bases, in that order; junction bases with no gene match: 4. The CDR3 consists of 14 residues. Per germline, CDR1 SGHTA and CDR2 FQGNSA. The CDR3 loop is CASRDRPNTGELFF. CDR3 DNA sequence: TGTGCCAGCCGGGACAGGCCTAACACCGGGGAGCTGTTTTTT.

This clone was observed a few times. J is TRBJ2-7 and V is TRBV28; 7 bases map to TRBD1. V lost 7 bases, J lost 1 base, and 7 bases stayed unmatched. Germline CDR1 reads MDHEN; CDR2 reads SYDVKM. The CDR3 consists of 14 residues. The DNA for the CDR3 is TGTGCCAGCACTTCCACAGGGGAGTCCTACGAGCAGTACTTC. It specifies CASTSTGESYEQYF. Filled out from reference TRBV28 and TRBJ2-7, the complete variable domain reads DVKVTQSSRYLVKRTGEKVFLECVQDMDHENMFWYRQDPGLGLRLIYFSYDVKMKEKGDIPEGYSVSREKKERFSLILESASTNQTSMYLCASTSTGESYEQYFGPGTRLTVT.

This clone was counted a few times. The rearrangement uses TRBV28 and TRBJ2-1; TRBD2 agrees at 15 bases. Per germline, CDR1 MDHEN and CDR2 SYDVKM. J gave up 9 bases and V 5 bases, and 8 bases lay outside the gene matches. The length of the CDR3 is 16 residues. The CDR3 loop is CASSVTGTSGRFEQFF. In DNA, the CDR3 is TGTGCCAGCAGTGTAACTGGGACTAGCGGGAGGTTTGAGCAGTTCTTC.

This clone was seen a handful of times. This CDR3 reads CASWGFSGNTIYF. The CDR3 DNA is TGTGCCAGCTGGGGGTTCTCTGGAAACACCATATATTTT. J is TRBJ1-3 and V is TRBV28; D perhaps matches TRBD1 (5 bases). V lost 8 bases to trimming and J lost 0 bases, with 8 bases between them. Germline values: CDR1 MDHEN, CDR2 SYDVKM. This CDR3 contains 13 residues.

The DNA of the CDR3 is TGCAGTGCCCCCCTTCGGACTAGCGGTTACAATGAGCAGTTCTTC. Protein product: CSAPLRTSGYNEQFF. The V and J genes are TRBV20-1 and TRBJ2-1; 10 bases are a match to TRBD2. V gave up 6 bases and J gave up 4 bases; unmatched junction bases: 9. The CDR3 totals 15 residues. CDR1 is DFQATT, CDR2 SNEGSKA, per germline (reference sequence).

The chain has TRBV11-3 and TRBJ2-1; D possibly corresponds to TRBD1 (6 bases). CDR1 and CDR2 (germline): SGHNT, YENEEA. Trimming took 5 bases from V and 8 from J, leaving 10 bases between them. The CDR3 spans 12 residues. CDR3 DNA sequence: TGTGCCAGCAGCGCGCAGGGGCATGAGCAGTTCTTC. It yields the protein CASSAQGHEQFF.

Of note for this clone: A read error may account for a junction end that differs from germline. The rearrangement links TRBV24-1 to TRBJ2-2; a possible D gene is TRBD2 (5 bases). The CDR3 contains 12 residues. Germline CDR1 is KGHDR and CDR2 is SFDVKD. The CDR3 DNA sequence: TGTGCCACCAGTGATTTGTTCGGGGAGCTGTCTTTT. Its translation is CATSDLFGELSF.

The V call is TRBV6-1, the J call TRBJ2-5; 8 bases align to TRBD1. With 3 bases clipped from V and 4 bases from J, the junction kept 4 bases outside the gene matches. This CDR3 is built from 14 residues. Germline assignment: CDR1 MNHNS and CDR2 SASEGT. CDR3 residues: CASSELDRGETQYF. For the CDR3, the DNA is TGTGCCAGCAGTGAGCTCGACAGGGGAGAGACCCAGTACTTC.

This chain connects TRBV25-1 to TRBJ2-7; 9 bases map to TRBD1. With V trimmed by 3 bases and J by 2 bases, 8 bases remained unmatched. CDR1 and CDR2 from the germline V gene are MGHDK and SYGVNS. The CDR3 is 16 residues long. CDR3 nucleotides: TGTGCCAGCAGTGACCCGGGACAGGGCTTTCCCTACGAGCAGTACTTC. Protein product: CASSDPGQGFPYEQYF.

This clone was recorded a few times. The CDR3 spells CASSLGGGLYTQYF. CDR3 DNA: TGTGCCAGCAGTTTGGGAGGGGGGCTATATACGCAGTATTTT. This chain uses TRBV27 with TRBJ2-3; TRBD2 is a possible D gene (7 bases). The CDR3 is 14 amino acids. Germline V gives CDR1 MNHEY, CDR2 SMNVEV (reference sequence). V gave up 3 bases and J gave up 7 bases, with 14 bases separating them.

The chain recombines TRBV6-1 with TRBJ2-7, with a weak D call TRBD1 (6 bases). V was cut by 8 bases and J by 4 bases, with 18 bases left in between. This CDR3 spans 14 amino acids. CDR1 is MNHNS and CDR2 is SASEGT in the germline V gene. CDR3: CASRNEDSNYEQYF. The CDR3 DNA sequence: TGTGCCAGCCGGAATGAGGACAGTAATTACGAGCAGTACTTC.

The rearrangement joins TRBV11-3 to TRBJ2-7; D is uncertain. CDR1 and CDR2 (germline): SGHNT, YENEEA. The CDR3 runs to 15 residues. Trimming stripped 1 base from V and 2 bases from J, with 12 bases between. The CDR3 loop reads CASSLAEVATYEQYF. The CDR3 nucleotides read TGTGCCAGCAGCTTAGCTGAAGTTGCCACCTACGAGCAGTACTTC.

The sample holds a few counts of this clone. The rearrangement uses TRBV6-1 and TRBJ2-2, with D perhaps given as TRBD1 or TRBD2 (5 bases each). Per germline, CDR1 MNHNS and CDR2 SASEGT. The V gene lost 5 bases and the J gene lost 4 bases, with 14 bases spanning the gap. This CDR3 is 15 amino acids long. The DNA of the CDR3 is TGTGCCAGCAGTTTCGCCGGGACGGGCACCGGGGAGCTGTTTTTT. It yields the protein CASSFAGTGTGELFF.

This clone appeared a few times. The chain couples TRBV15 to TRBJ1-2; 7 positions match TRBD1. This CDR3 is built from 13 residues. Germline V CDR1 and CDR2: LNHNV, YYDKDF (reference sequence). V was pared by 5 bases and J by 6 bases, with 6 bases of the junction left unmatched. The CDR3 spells CATSLTGRDGYTF. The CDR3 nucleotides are TGTGCCACCAGCCTGACAGGGCGCGATGGCTACACCTTC.

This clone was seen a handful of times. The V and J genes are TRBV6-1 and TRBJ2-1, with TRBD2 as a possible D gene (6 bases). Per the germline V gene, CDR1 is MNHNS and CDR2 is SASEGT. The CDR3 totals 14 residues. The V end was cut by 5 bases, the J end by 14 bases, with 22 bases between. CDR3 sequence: CASSLQTSSGWEFF. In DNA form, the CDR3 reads TGTGCCAGCAGTCTACAGACTAGTTCGGGATGGGAGTTCTTC.